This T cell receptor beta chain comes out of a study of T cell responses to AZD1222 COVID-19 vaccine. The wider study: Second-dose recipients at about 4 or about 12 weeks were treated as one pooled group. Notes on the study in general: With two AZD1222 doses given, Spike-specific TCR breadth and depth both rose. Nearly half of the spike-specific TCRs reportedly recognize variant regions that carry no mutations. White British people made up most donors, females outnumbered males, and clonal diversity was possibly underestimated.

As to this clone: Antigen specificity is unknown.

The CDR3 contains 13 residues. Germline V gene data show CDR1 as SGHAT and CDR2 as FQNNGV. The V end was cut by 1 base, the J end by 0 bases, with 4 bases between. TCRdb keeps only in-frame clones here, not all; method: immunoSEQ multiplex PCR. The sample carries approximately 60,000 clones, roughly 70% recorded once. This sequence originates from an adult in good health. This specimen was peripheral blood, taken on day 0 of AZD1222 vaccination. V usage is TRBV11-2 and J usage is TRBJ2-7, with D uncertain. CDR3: CASSLVGSYEQYF. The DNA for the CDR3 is TGTGCCAGCAGCTTAGTAGGCTCCTACGAGCAGTACTTC.